The next 9 T cell receptor beta chains were all read from a single sample in a study of control samples from healthy donors and cancer patients. The assay was immunoSEQ multiplex PCR, and TCRdb's table has in-frame clones only and misses some. The sample lists some 120,000 clones, about 93% occurring once. Sequencing was performed on PBMCs. These receptors all stem from a man aged 50-59 years with head and neck cancer.

V usage is TRBV3-1 (or the pseudogene TRBV3-2) and J usage is TRBJ2-5, with D hard to call. This CDR3 is built from 12 residues. Trimming took 5 bases from V and 5 from J, leaving 9 bases between them. Germline CDR1 is LGHDT and CDR2 is YNNKEL (reference sequence). The chain's CDR3 is CASSWHGETQYF. The CDR3 coding sequence is TGTGCCAGCAGCTGGCACGGGGAGACCCAGTACTTC.

J is TRBJ1-2 and V is TRBV7-9; D is undetermined. CDR1 and CDR2 (germline): SEHNR, FQNEAQ (reference sequence). The CDR3 has 15 residues. Between the trimmed V and J ends, which lost 2 bases and 5 bases, there was a span of 15 bases. The CDR3 region has the DNA TGTGCCAGCAGCTTAATGGCAATCGGAGGGTATGGCTACACCTTC. It codes for CASSLMAIGGYGYTF.

The V call is TRBV5-1, the J call TRBJ2-6; D remains ambiguous. V was shortened by 6 bases and J by 2 bases, with 6 bases between the two germline ends. From germline, CDR1 is SGHRS and CDR2 YFSETQ. The length of the CDR3 is 13 residues. The CDR3 sequence: CASKLAGANVLTF. The CDR3 nucleotides read TGCGCCAGCAAATTGGCTGGGGCCAACGTCCTGACTTTC.

This chain links TRBV23-1 with TRBJ1-2; 7 nucleotides agree with TRBD1. TRBV23-1 is given ORF status, its function remaining uncertain. CDR3 length: 15 residues. V was pared by 3 bases and J by 8 bases, with 12 bases of the junction left unmatched. Written as DNA, the CDR3 is TGCGCCAGCAGTCATCTAGAGGAAGGGGGCCCGGGCTACACCTTC. Its protein is CASSHLEEGGPGYTF.

The chain is built from TRBV14 and TRBJ1-1; 7 bases are a match to TRBD1. Per germline, CDR1 SGHDN and CDR2 FVKESK. This CDR3 spans 15 amino acids. V lost 1 base to trimming and J lost 2 bases; unmatched junction nucleotides: 4. The CDR3 bases are TGTGCCAGCAGCCAAGGATCAGGGGGTAACACTGAAGCTTTCTTT. Protein: CASSQGSGGNTEAFF.

The J gene is TRBJ1-4, the V gene TRBV7-3, with TRBD1 as a possible D gene (5 bases). Germline lookup yields CDR1 SGHTA and CDR2 FQGTGA. The CDR3 runs 15 residues. Trimming pared 1 base from V and 5 bases from J, leaving 11 bases between. The CDR3, as DNA: TGTGCCAGCAGCTTAATGGGGCAGCCAAATGAAAAACTGTTTTTT. This sequence encodes CASSLMGQPNEKLFF.

The J gene is TRBJ2-3, the V gene TRBV6-5; 7 bases agree with TRBD2. Germline V lookup: CDR1 MNHEY, CDR2 SVGAGI. V shed 6 bases and J 2 bases; nucleotides not matched to a gene: 8. This CDR3 has 15 amino acids. The CDR3 region is CASRQPGLNTDTQYF. The CDR3 DNA reads as TGTGCCAGCAGGCAACCGGGACTAAACACAGATACGCAGTATTTT.

This chain uses TRBV9 with TRBJ1-1; possibly TRBD1 for D (5 bases). The CDR3 has 13 amino acids. Germline V gene sequence: CDR1 SGDLS, CDR2 YYNGEE. V was trimmed by 0 bases and J by 5 bases, leaving 8 bases between them. The chain's CDR3 is CASSVGTRTEAFF. The CDR3 DNA reads as TGTGCCAGCAGCGTAGGGACACGGACTGAAGCTTTCTTT.

This clone has only one observation. This chain links TRBV5-1 with TRBJ2-5, with D possibly TRBD1 on 5 matching bases. This CDR3 has 13 residues. Germline V gives CDR1 SGHRS, CDR2 YFSETQ. The V end lost 4 bases, the J end lost 4 bases, and 11 bases lay between the germline ends. CDR3 sequence: CASSPRVSETQYF. Written as DNA, the CDR3 is TGCGCCAGCAGCCCCAGGGTATCAGAGACCCAGTACTTC.